A selection of T cell receptor beta chains follows, all from one sample in a study of shared clonotypes between healthy human individuals. Sequenced by immunoSEQ multiplex PCR; TCRdb stores in-frame clones only, minus some. The table shows hundreds of thousands of clones, with 55% to 85% occurring only once. Sequencing used memory CD4+ T cells sorted from blood. These receptors all come from a woman in her thirties in good health. Both conserved end residues are part of each CDR3. The order of the fields is D gene, clone size, V gene, J gene, CDR3 DNA, CDR3 protein. The D gene is left open where the match is weak. The size of a clone is reported for some rows only, either as once, few or many, or as a class for expanded clones.

TRBD1	-	TRBV28	TRBJ1-1	TGTGCCAGCAGGGGGGGACAGTCGATAGATGAAGCTTTCTTT	CASRGGQSIDEAFF
TRBD2	once	TRBV6-1	TRBJ2-5	TGTGCCAGCAAGACTAGCGGGAGCGAGACCCAGTACTTC	CASKTSGSETQYF
-	-	TRBV5-1	TRBJ2-1	TGCGCCAGCAGCTTATCCAGCGGATACAATGAGCAGTTCTTC	CASSLSSGYNEQFF
-	-	TRBV7-9	TRBJ2-1	TGTGCCAGCAGCCCCCGTCCATCGATCTACAATGAGCAGTTCTTC	CASSPRPSIYNEQFF
-	few	TRBV15	TRBJ2-3	TGTGCCACCAGCAGAGATACCTCACAAGGGGTGGCAGATACGCAGTATTTT	CATSRDTSQGVADTQYF
-	-	TRBV29-1	TRBJ1-1	TGCAGGGCCGGGGGCATGAACACTGAAGCTTTCTTT	CRAGGMNTEAFF
-	-	TRBV5-1	TRBJ2-5	TGCGCCAGCAGCTTGGGCAGGTTACAAGAGACCCAGTACTTC	CASSLGRLQETQYF
TRBD1	-	TRBV27	TRBJ1-2	TGTGCCAGCAGTTTATCCGGGACAGAAAGTAACTATGGCTACACCTTC	CASSLSGTESNYGYTF
TRBD2	-	TRBV2	TRBJ2-3	TGTGCCAGCAGTGTAGGACTAGCGGGAATCACAGATACGCAGTATTTT	CASSVGLAGITDTQYF
-	-	TRBV4-1	TRBJ2-5	TGCGCCAGCAGCCCGACCCGGGCCGGGGAGACCCAGTACTTC	CASSPTRAGETQYF
TRBD1	-	TRBV28	TRBJ1-1	TGTGCCAGTACTGGGACAGTGAACACTGAAGCTTTCTTT	CASTGTVNTEAFF
-	few	TRBV7-9	TRBJ2-7	TGTGCCAGCAGCCCTCCCGGGTTGAGCTCCTACGAGCAGTACTTC	CASSPPGLSSYEQYF
-	-	TRBV28	TRBJ2-7	TGTGCCAGCAGTTTCCCCGGCTCCTACGAGCAGTACTTC	CASSFPGSYEQYF
-	-	TRBV5-4	TRBJ2-1	TGTGCCAGCAGCTTGGAGGGAGTCCTCGGGAATGAGCAGTTCTTC	CASSLEGVLGNEQFF
TRBD2	-	TRBV28	TRBJ2-7	TGTGCCAGCCCCCCTAGCGGGAGACAGGAGTCCTACGAGCAGTACTTC	CASPPSGRQESYEQYF
-	-	TRBV5-6	TRBJ2-4	TGTGCCAGCAGCTTAAAGCGTAAAAACATTCAGTACTTC	CASSLKRKNIQYF
-	-	TRBV5-1	TRBJ2-2	TGCGCCAGCAGCTATACCGGGACCGAAGGTACCGGGGAGCTGTTTTTT	CASSYTGTEGTGELFF
TRBD2	few	TRBV4-2	TRBJ2-5	TGTGCCAGCAGCCAAGATGGAAGCGCGGGACTAGCGGGTTTCGGTGCCCAGTACTTC	CASSQDGSAGLAGFGAQYF
-	few	TRBV11-2	TRBJ2-2	TGTGCCAGCAGCCGGACATCGAACACCGGGGAGCTGTTTTTT	CASSRTSNTGELFF
TRBD1	-	TRBV29-1	TRBJ2-3	TGCAGCGTTGAAGCTACCGGGACAGAGCTGCAGTATTTT	CSVEATGTELQYF